The present T cell receptor (beta chain) was sequenced within a study of T cell repertoires in cytomegalovirus infection. Study-wide background: From public TCR beta signatures came an indication of both CMV infection and matching HLA type.

Germline CDR1 reads SGHTA; CDR2 reads FQGNSA. This CDR3 has 16 residues. Losses at the gene ends were 4 bases for V and 2 bases for J; bases not matched to a gene: 6. TCRdb passed the reads through MiXCR, listing each CDR3 protein once. The sample has 830,000 or so distinct CDR3 sequences, less than 35% seen once. This clonotype was recorded at least ten times. Its antigen is undetermined. The sequence was collected from a human donor in good health (CMV status not recorded). Some clones in this sample may be carry-over from other donors' samples. V gene TRBV7-2 combines with J gene TRBJ2-1; 9 bases match TRBD2. The source was cultured CD8+ T cells from PBMCs, collected from culture after CMV antigen stimulation. CDR3 in DNA: TGTGCCAGCAGCTCCGTAGCGGGGGATCCCTACAATGAGCAGTTCTTC. Amino acid sequence: CASSSVAGDPYNEQFF.